The T cell receptor (beta chain) described here comes from a study of OX40 agonist ivuxolimab in advanced cancers. Sequencing was performed with immunoSEQ multiplex PCR; in TCRdb, only in-frame clones are kept and a portion is missing. This table holds about 80,000 clones, 80% to 90% found once. This CDR3 region has 17 residues. V lost 11 bases and J lost 1, with 26 bases in between. Germline CDR1 reads MRHNA; CDR2 reads SNTAGT. Blood was sampled at baseline, cycle 4 day 1, and cycle 7 day 1. The clonotype originates from an adult with an advanced solid tumor such as melanoma, head and neck, liver or kidney cancer. The specimen comprised CD4+ or CD8+ T cells sorted from blood, sampled in a trial of the OX40 agonist ivuxolimab. This chain joins TRBV6-4 and TRBJ1-1, with D unclear. This CDR3 is CAGDRDTPTGENTEAFF. The CDR3 DNA is TGTGCCGGAGACCGGGATACACCAACCGGGGAGAACACTGAAGCTTTCTTT.